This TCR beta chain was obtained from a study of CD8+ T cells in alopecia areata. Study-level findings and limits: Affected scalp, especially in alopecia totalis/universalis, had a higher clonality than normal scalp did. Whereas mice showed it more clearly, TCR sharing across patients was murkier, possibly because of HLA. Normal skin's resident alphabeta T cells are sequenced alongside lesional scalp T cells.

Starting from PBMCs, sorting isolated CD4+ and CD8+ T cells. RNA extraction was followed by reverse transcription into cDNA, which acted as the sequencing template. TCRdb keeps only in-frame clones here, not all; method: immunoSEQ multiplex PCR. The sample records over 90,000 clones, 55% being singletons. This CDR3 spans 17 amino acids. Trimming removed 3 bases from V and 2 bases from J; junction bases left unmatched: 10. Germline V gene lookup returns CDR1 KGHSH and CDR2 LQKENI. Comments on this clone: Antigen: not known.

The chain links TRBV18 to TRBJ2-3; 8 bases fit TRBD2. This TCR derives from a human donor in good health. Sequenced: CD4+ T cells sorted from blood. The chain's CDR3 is CASSPIGSGGNTDTQYF. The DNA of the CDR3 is TGTGCCAGCTCACCCATCGGCAGCGGGGGAAACACAGATACGCAGTATTTT.